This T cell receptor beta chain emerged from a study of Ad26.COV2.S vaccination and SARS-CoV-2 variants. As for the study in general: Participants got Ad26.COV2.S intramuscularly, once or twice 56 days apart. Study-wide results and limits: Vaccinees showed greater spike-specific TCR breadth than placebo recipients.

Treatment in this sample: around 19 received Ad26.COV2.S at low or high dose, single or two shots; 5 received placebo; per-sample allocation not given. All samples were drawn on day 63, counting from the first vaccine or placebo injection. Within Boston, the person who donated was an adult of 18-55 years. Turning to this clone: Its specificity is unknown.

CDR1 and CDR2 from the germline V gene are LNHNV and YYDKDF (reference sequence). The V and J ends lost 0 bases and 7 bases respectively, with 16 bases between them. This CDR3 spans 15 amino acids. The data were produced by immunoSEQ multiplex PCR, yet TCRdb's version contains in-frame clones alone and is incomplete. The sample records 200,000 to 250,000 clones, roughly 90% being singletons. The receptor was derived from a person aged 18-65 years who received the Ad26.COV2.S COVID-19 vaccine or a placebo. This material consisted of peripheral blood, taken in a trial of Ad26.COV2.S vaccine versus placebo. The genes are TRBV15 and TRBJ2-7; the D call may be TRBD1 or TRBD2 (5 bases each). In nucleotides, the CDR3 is TGTGCCACCAGCAGAGAGGGAGTGGGGACCGGAGAGCAGTACTTC. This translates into CATSREGVGTGEQYF.